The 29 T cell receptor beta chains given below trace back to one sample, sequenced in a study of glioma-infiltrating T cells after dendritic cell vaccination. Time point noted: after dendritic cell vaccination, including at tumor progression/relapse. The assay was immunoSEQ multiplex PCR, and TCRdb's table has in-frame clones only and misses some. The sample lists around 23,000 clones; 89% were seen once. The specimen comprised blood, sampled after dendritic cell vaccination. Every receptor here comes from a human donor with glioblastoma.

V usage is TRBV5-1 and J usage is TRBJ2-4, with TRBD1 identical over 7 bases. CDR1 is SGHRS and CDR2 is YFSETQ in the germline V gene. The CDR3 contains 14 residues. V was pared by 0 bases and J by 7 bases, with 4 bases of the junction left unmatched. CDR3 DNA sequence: TGCGCCAGCAGCTTGGGAGGGACAGTCAACATTCAGTACTTC. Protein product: CASSLGGTVNIQYF.

The CDR3 bases are TGTGCCAGCAGCTCCGGGACAGGCAATGAAAAACTGTTTTTT. Translated: CASSSGTGNEKLFF. The V gene is TRBV7-9, the J gene TRBJ1-4; TRBD1 matches at 8 bases. The CDR3 is made up of 14 amino acids. CDR1 is SEHNR and CDR2 is FQNEAQ in the germline V gene (reference sequence). Losses at the gene ends were 4 bases for V and 5 bases for J; bases not matched to a gene: 3.

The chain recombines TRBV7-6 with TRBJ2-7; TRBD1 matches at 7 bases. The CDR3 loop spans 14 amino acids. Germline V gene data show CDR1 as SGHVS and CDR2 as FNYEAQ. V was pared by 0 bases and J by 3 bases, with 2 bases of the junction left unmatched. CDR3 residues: CASSLAQGVYEQYF. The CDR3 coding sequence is TGTGCCAGCAGCTTAGCGCAGGGGGTCTACGAGCAGTACTTC. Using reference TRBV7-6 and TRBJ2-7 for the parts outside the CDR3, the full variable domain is GAGVSQSPRYKVTKRGQDVALRCDPISGHVSLYWYRQALGQGPEFLTYFNYEAQQDKSGLPNDRFSAERPEGSISTLTIQRTEQRDSAMYRCASSLAQGVYEQYFGPGTRLTVT.

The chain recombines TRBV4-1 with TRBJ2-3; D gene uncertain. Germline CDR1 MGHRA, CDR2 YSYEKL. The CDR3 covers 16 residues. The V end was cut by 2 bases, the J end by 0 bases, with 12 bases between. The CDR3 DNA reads TGCGCCAGCAGCCAAACTCCTATTTCTAGCACAGATACGCAGTATTTT. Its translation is CASSQTPISSTDTQYF.

The CDR3 nucleotides are TGTGCCAGCAGTGAATCAAACAGGCGCGGCTACACCTTC. Translating gives CASSESNRRGYTF. The chain joins TRBV6-1 to TRBJ1-2; possibly TRBD1 for D (5 bases). Trimming left V 2 bases short and J 8 bases short, with 12 bases between. Germline CDR1 MNHNS, CDR2 SASEGT. The CDR3 is 13 residues long.

CDR3 sequence reads: CASSLGASTDTQYF. The CDR3 DNA follows: TGTGCCAGCAGCTTAGGGGCCAGCACAGATACGCAGTATTTT. V usage is TRBV7-7 and J usage is TRBJ2-3, with D hard to call. Trimming took 1 base from V and 0 from J, leaving 5 bases between them. The CDR3 totals 14 residues. Looked up from germline, CDR1 is SSHAT and CDR2 is FNYEAQ (reference sequence).

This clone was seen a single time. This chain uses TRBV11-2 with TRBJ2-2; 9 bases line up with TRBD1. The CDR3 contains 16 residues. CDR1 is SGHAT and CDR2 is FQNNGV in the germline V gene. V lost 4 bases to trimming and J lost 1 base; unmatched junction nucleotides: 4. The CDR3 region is CASSSRDRVNTGELFF. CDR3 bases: TGTGCCAGCAGCTCGCGGGACAGGGTGAACACCGGGGAGCTGTTTTTT.

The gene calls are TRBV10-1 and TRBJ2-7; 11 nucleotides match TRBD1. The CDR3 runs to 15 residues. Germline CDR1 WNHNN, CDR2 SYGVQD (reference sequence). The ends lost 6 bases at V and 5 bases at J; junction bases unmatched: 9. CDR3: CASSPGTGGMNEQYF. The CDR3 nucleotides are TGCGCCAGCAGCCCCGGGACAGGGGGGATGAACGAGCAGTACTTC.

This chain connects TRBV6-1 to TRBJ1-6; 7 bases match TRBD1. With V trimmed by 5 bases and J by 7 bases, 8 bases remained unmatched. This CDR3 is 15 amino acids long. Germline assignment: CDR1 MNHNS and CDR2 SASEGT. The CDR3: CASSRSQGSNSPLHF. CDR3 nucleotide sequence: TGTGCCAGCAGTAGATCACAGGGGTCCAATTCACCCCTCCACTTT.

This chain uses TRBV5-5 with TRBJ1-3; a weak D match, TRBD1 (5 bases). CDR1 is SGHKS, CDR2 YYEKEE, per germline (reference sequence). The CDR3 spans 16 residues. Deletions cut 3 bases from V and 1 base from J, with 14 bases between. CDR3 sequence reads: CASSSGRGGSGNTIYF. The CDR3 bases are TGTGCCAGCAGCTCCGGCCGTGGGGGGTCTGGAAACACCATATATTTT.

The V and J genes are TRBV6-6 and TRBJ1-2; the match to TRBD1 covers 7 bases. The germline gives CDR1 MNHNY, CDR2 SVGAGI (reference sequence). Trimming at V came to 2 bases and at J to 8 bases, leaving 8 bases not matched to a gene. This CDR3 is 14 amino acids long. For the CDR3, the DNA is TGTGCCAGCAGTTACGCTCCAGGGGGGAGGGGCTACACCTTC. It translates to CASSYAPGGRGYTF.

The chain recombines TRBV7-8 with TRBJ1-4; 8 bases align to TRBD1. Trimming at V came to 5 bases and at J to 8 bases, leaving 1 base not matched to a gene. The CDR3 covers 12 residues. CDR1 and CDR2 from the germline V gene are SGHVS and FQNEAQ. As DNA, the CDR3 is TGTGCCAGCAGCAGGACAGGGGAAAAACTGTTTTTT. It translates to CASSRTGEKLFF.

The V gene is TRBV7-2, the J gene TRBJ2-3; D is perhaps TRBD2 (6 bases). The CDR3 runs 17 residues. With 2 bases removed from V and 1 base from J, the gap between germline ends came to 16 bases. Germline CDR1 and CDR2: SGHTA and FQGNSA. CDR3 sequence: CASSLSASALGTDTQYF. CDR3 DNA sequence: TGTGCCAGCAGCTTAAGTGCTAGCGCCCTAGGCACAGATACGCAGTATTTT.

The CDR3 DNA sequence: TGTGCCAGCGGGGTACAGGGGACCGAGCAGTACTTC. Its protein product is CASGVQGTEQYF. The V gene is TRBV6-5, the J gene TRBJ2-7; 7 nucleotides agree with TRBD1. This CDR3 region has 12 residues. CDR1 is MNHEY and CDR2 is SVGAGI in the germline V gene. The V segment lost 8 bases and the J segment 6 bases; nucleotides outside the gene matches: 7.

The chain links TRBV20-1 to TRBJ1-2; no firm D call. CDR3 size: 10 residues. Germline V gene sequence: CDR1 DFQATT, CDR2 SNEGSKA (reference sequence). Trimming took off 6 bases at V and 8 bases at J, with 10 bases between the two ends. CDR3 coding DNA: TGCAGTGCCGCCTTCGGGGGCTACACCTTC. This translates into CSAAFGGYTF.

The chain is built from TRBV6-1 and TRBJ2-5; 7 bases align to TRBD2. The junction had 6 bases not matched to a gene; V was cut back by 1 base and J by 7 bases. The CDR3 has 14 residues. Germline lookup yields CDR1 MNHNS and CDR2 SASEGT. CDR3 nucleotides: TGTGCCAGCAGTGAAGAATACAGCGGGGTGACCCAGTACTTC. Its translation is CASSEEYSGVTQYF.

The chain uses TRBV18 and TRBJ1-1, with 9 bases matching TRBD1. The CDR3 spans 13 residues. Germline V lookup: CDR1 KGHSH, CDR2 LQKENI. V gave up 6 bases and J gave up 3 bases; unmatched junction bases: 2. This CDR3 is CASSWDRDTEAFF. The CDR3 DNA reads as TGTGCCAGCTCCTGGGACAGGGACACTGAAGCTTTCTTT.

CDR3 loop: CASSINPEDNSPLHF. As DNA, the CDR3 is TGTGCCAGTAGTATAAATCCAGAGGATAATTCACCCCTCCACTTT. The chain is built from TRBV19 and TRBJ1-6; the D is unclear. Germline loops: CDR1 LNHDA, CDR2 SQIVND (reference sequence). The CDR3 runs 15 residues. V was cut by 2 bases and J by 5 bases, with 10 bases left in between.

The CDR3 DNA reads as TGCGCCAGCAGGGCCGGAGGCAATGAGCAGTTCTTC. Amino acid sequence: CASRAGGNEQFF. J is TRBJ2-1 and V is TRBV5-1, with D possibly being TRBD2 (5 bases). V lost 5 bases, J lost 6 bases, and 9 bases lay in between. CDR3 length equals 12 residues. The V gene's germline CDR1 is SGHRS and CDR2 YFSETQ.

The CDR3 reads CASSQLGSPGELFF. The CDR3 coding sequence is TGCGCCAGCAGCCAATTGGGCAGCCCCGGGGAGCTGTTTTTT. The chain couples TRBV5-1 to TRBJ2-2; D is ambiguous. The CDR3 is made up of 14 amino acids. CDR1 is SGHRS, CDR2 YFSETQ, per germline. The V end lost 4 bases, the J end lost 6 bases, and 13 bases lay between the germline ends.

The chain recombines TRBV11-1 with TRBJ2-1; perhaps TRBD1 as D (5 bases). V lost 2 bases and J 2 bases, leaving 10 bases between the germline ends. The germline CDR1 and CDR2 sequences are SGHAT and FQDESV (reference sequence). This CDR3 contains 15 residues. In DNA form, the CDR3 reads TGTGCCAGCAGCTTAACCCAGGGAACCTACAATGAGCAGTTCTTC. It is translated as CASSLTQGTYNEQFF.

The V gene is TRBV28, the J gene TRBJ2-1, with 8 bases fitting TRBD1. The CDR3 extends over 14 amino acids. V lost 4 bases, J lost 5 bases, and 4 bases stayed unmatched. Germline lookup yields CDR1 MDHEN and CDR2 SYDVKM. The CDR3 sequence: CASSWGQVNNEQFF. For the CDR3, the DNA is TGTGCCAGCAGTTGGGGACAGGTGAACAATGAGCAGTTCTTC.

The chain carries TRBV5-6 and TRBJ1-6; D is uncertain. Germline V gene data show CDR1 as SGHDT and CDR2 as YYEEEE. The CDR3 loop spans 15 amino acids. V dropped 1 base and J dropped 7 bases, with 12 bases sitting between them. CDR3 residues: CASSLTPRHNSPLHF. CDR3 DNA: TGTGCCAGCAGCTTGACCCCCCGACACAATTCACCCCTCCACTTT.

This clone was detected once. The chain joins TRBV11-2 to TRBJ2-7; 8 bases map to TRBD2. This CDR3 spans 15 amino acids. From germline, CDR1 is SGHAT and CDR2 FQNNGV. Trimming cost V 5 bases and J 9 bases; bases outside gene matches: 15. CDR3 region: CASSPAALAVFRQYF. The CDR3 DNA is TGTGCCAGCAGCCCGGCGGCACTAGCGGTTTTCAGGCAGTACTTC.

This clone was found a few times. The CDR3 DNA sequence: TGTGCCACCACACAGGGGGCAGGGTACTATGGCTACACCTTC. Translating it yields CATTQGAGYYGYTF. This chain uses TRBV6-6 with TRBJ1-2, with 9 positions matching TRBD1. Germline CDR1 and CDR2: MNHNY and SVGAGI (reference sequence). The CDR3 has 14 residues. Trimming at V came to 10 bases and at J to 3 bases, leaving 9 bases not matched to a gene.

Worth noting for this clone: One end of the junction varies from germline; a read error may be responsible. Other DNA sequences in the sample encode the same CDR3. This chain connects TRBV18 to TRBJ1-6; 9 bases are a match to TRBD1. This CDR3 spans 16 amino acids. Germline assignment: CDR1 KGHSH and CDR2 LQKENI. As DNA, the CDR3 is TGTGCCAGCTCAAGGGGACAGGGCTCGGACAATTCCCCCCTCCACTTT. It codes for CASSRGQGSDNSPLHF.

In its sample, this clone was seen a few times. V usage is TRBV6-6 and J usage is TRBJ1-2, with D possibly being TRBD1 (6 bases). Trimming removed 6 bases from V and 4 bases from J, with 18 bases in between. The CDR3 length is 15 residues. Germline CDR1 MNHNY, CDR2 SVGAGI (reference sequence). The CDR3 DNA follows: TGTGCCAGCAGCGAACAGGGCAGGGCGGGCTATGGCTACACCTTC. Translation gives CASSEQGRAGYGYTF.

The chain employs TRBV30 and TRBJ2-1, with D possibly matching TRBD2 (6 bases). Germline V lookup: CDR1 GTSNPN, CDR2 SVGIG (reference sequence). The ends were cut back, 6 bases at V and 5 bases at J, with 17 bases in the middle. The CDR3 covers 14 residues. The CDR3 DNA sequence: TGTGCCTGCTTGGAGGGTGGGTTTAACAATGAGCAGTTCTTC. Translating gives CACLEGGFNNEQFF.

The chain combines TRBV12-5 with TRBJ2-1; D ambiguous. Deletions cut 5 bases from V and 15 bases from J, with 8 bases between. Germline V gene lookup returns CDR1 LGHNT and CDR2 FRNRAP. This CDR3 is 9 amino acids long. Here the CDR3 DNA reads TGTGCTAGTGGTGCCCGGAGGTTCTTC. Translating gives CASGARRFF.